Many counts were recorded for the clone carrying this TCR beta chain. Sequencing ends 3 residues short of the CDR3 end; the germline J gene provides the rest. This sample is drawn from a study of T cell clonality in common variable immunodeficiency. Method: immunoSEQ multiplex PCR; TCRdb's copy keeps in-frame clones and lacks some. The profile covers 50,000 or so clones, none occurring a single time. In germline, CDR1 is SGHAT, CDR2 FQNNGV. This CDR3 contains 15 residues. Trimming pared 5 bases from V and 5 bases from J, leaving 17 bases between. The receptor's source is a person aged 18 to 70 in good health. What was sequenced was peripheral blood mononuclear cells. The V gene is TRBV11-2, the J gene TRBJ2-3, with D possibly being TRBD2 (6 bases). The CDR3 DNA, read in part, is TGTGCCAGCAGCCCCATTGGAGGGGATGTAGATACG. Translating it yields CASSPIGGDVDT. The full CDR3 reads CASSPIGGDVDTQYF.